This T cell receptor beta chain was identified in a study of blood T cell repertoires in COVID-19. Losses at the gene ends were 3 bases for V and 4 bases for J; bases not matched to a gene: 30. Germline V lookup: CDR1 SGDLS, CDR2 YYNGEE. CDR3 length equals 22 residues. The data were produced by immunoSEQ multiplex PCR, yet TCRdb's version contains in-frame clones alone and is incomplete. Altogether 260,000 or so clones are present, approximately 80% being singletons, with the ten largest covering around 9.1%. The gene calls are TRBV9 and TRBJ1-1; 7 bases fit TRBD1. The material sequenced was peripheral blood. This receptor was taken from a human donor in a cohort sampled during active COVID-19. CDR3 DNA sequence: TGTGCCAGCAGCGCCCAGGCCCGGGACAGTTATCTTTCCCTGAAGGGTGGCACTGAAGCTTTCTTT. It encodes CASSAQARDSYLSLKGGTEAFF.